This T cell receptor (beta chain) was documented in a study of Ad26.COV2.S vaccination and SARS-CoV-2 variants. The overall study: Ad26.COV2.S arm of COV1001 included the donor. In the study, Ad26.COV2.S was injected intramuscularly once, or twice 56 days apart.

TCRdb's copy holds only in-frame clones and misses some; the assay was immunoSEQ multiplex PCR. The table lists roughly 300,000 clones, about 87% of them singletons. Trimming stripped 5 bases from V and 12 bases from J, with 16 bases between. CDR1 is SEHNR, CDR2 FQNEAQ, per germline (reference sequence). The length of the CDR3 is 13 residues. Treatment described: roughly 20 received Ad26.COV2.S at low or high dose, single or two shots; a few received placebo; per-sample allocation not given. Sample collection was performed on day 63 after the first vaccine or placebo injection. Cohort 1b enrolled adults aged 18-55 years in Boston.

The chain uses TRBV7-9 and TRBJ1-4; unclear D gene. The starting material was peripheral blood, obtained in a trial of Ad26.COV2.S vaccine versus placebo. The clonotype originates from a person between 18 and 60 years old who received the Ad26.COV2.S COVID-19 vaccine or a placebo. CDR3: CASSPFPPDELFF. The CDR3 region has the DNA TGTGCCAGCAGCCCATTCCCACCCGACGAACTGTTTTTT. Supplemented by reference TRBV7-9 and TRBJ1-4, the full variable domain reads DTGVSQNPRHKITKRGQNVTFRCDPISEHNRLYWYRQTLGQGPEFLTYFQNEAQLEKSRLLSDRFSAERPKGSFSTLEIQRTEQGDSAMYLCASSPFPPDELFFGSGTQLSVL.